The next 32 T cell receptor beta chains were all read from a single sample in a study of T-cell memory formation after mild COVID-19. From the 5' RACE reads, TCRdb called clonotypes with MiXCR, one entry per CDR3 protein. The data show around 150,000 distinct CDR3 sequences, more than 9% seen once. The specimen was PBMCs or a T cell subset sorted from them (not recorded which). These receptor sequences come from a man aged 18 to 30 who had mild COVID-19 (a few samples of this study predate the infection). Cell type and time point are not known.

This clonotype was seen at least ten times. The chain recombines TRBV11-3 with TRBJ2-1, with D perhaps matching TRBD2 (6 bases). CDR1 is SGHNT and CDR2 is YENEEA in the germline V gene. The CDR3 totals 14 residues. Trimming stripped 3 bases from V and 2 bases from J, with 8 bases between. CDR3 in DNA: TGTGCCAGCAGCTTCGGAGGGGCCTACAATGAGCAGTTCTTC. Its translation: CASSFGGAYNEQFF.

This clonotype was counted a few times. The gene calls are TRBV7-2 and TRBJ2-3; D is perhaps TRBD2 (6 bases). This CDR3 has 15 residues. CDR1 and CDR2 (germline): SGHTA, FQGNSA. With 3 bases removed from V and 0 bases from J, the gap between germline ends came to 10 bases. The CDR3 sequence is CASSFYGTSTDTQYF. Written as DNA, the CDR3 is TGTGCCAGCAGCTTTTACGGGACTAGCACAGATACGCAGTATTTT.

The chain recombines TRBV7-2 with TRBJ2-3; D could derive from TRBD1 or TRBD2 (6 bases each). In germline, CDR1 is SGHTA, CDR2 FQGNSA. CDR3 length equals 16 residues. The V end lost 5 bases, the J end lost 5 bases, and 20 bases lay between the germline ends. CDR3 residues: CASSTGTSGVVDTQYF. CDR3 coding DNA: TGTGCCAGCAGCACAGGGACTTCTGGGGTCGTAGATACGCAGTATTTT.

This clonotype was seen only a few times. V gene TRBV7-9 combines with J gene TRBJ1-2, with 7 bases that match TRBD1. CDR1 SEHNR and CDR2 FQNEAQ come from the germline V gene (reference sequence). The ends lost 5 bases at V and 2 bases at J; junction bases unmatched: 5. This CDR3 has 14 residues. The CDR3 region is CASSAPGGNYGYTF. In nucleotides, the CDR3 is TGTGCCAGCAGCGCTCCAGGGGGGAACTATGGCTACACCTTC.

The gene calls are TRBV19 and TRBJ2-2, with no clear D. This CDR3 has 12 residues. From germline, CDR1 is LNHDA and CDR2 SQIVND (reference sequence). V lost 3 bases and J lost 4, with 3 bases in between. Here the CDR3 reads CASSISTGELFF. DNA of the CDR3: TGTGCCAGTAGTATCTCCACCGGGGAGCTGTTTTTT.

At least ten counts were recorded for this clonotype. This sequence joins TRBV5-1 and TRBJ1-1; 9 bases fit TRBD1. The ends lost 4 bases at V and 1 base at J; junction bases unmatched: 11. There are 17 residues in the CDR3. CDR1 is SGHRS and CDR2 is YFSETQ in the germline V gene. CDR3 bases: TGCGCCAGCAGCCCGCGGGACAGGGCAGGGAGGAACACTGAAGCTTTCTTT. Translation: CASSPRDRAGRNTEAFF.

This clonotype was recorded many times. The chain recombines TRBV6-4 with TRBJ1-1; TRBD1 matches 7 bases. J was trimmed by 3 bases and V by 6 bases; bases with no gene match: 4. The CDR3 has 13 residues. Germline CDR1 MRHNA, CDR2 SNTAGT. CDR3 sequence reads: CASRARGDTEAFF. The CDR3 coding sequence is TGTGCCAGCAGGGCCAGGGGGGACACTGAAGCTTTCTTT.

In its sample, this clonotype was seen many times. The CDR3 here is CASSRTGSPLHF. CDR3 bases: TGTGCCAGCAGCCGGACAGGTTCACCCCTCCACTTT. The V gene is TRBV4-2, the J gene TRBJ1-6, with 7 bases identical to TRBD1. With 4 bases clipped from V and 9 bases from J, the junction kept 0 bases outside the gene matches. Germline assignment: CDR1 LGHNA and CDR2 YNFKEQ. The CDR3 runs to 12 residues.

The rearrangement uses TRBV27 and TRBJ1-2; 7 positions agree with TRBD1. CDR1 is MNHEY and CDR2 is SMNVEV in the germline V gene (reference sequence). V was pared by 8 bases and J by 4 bases, with 10 bases of the junction left unmatched. This CDR3 spans 14 amino acids. This CDR3 reads CASRGDRVSYGYTF. The CDR3 bases are TGTGCCAGCCGCGGTGACAGGGTTTCCTATGGCTACACCTTC.

There are a few counts of this clonotype. The gene calls are TRBV28 and TRBJ1-5; possibly TRBD1 for D (5 bases). Trimming shortened V by 7 bases and J by 4 bases, and 11 bases separated the two germline ends. The germline V gene encodes CDR1 MDHEN and CDR2 SYDVKM. CDR3 size: 13 residues. The CDR3 region has the DNA TGTGCCAGCAACCGGGACGGGAATCAGCCCCAGCATTTT. This gives the protein CASNRDGNQPQHF.

Notes on this clonotype: One end of the junction does not line up with germline, which may come from a read error. The rearrangement joins TRBV6-2 or TRBV6-3 to TRBJ2-7, with 9 bases aligning to TRBD1. CDR1 is MNHEY and CDR2 is SVGEGT in the germline V gene. The CDR3 covers 11 residues. Written as DNA, the CDR3 is TGTGCCAGCAGCAACGGACAGGGGATGGGGTTC. It encodes CASSNGQGMGF.

The chain recombines TRBV5-1 with TRBJ2-3, with 7 bases aligning to TRBD2. V shed 4 bases, J shed 0 bases, and the junction held 8 bases outside the gene matches. The CDR3 runs to 16 residues. CDR1 is SGHRS, CDR2 YFSETQ, per germline. The CDR3 reads CASSPEPSGSTDTQYF. In nucleotides, the CDR3 is TGCGCCAGCAGCCCGGAGCCTAGCGGTAGCACAGATACGCAGTATTTT.

This rearrangement joins TRBV12-3 or TRBV12-4 to TRBJ2-2; no clear D. This CDR3 region has 14 residues. V gave up 2 bases and J gave up 8 bases, with 12 bases separating them. The CDR3 reads CASSLFLLRGELFF. CDR3 in DNA: TGTGCCAGCAGTTTATTTTTACTTAGGGGGGAGCTGTTTTTT.

The chain uses TRBV29-1 and TRBJ2-3; D is tentatively TRBD1 or TRBD2 (5 bases each). From germline, CDR1 is SQVTM and CDR2 ANQGSEA. The CDR3 covers 13 residues. V was cut by 3 bases and J by 5 bases, with 12 bases left in between. The CDR3 region has the DNA TGCAGCGTTGAGGAGAGGGGACGAGATACGCAGTATTTT. Residues: CSVEERGRDTQYF.

This clonotype was seen at least ten times. V gene TRBV5-1 combines with J gene TRBJ1-5, with D hard to call. Germline lookup yields CDR1 SGHRS and CDR2 YFSETQ. The length of the CDR3 is 15 residues. The V and J ends lost 2 bases and 5 bases respectively, with 14 bases between them. The CDR3 is CASSFFEGFHQPQHF. The CDR3 DNA sequence: TGCGCCAGCAGCTTTTTCGAAGGGTTTCATCAGCCCCAGCATTTT.

This clonotype was counted at least ten times. The chain joins TRBV20-1 to TRBJ2-3, with D perhaps TRBD1 (6 bases). CDR1 and CDR2 from the germline V gene are DFQATT and SNEGSKA (reference sequence). CDR3 length: 12 amino acids. Trimming stripped 5 bases from V and 5 bases from J, with 11 bases between. The CDR3 region has the DNA TGCAGTGCTGCCACAGGGCAAGATACGCAGTATTTT. It yields the protein CSAATGQDTQYF.

This clonotype appeared many times. The rearrangement links TRBV7-6 to TRBJ2-3; D is perhaps TRBD1 or TRBD2 (5 bases each). The CDR3 has 14 residues. V was shortened by 4 bases and J by 0 bases, with 8 bases between the two germline ends. Germline loops: CDR1 SGHVS, CDR2 FNYEAQ. The CDR3 sequence: CASSSGPSTDTQYF. Here the CDR3 DNA reads TGTGCCAGCAGCTCGGGACCTAGCACAGATACGCAGTATTTT. The whole variable domain, remainder taken from reference TRBV7-6 and TRBJ2-3, is GAGVSQSPRYKVTKRGQDVALRCDPISGHVSLYWYRQALGQGPEFLTYFNYEAQQDKSGLPNDRFSAERPEGSISTLTIQRTEQRDSAMYRCASSSGPSTDTQYFGPGTRLTVL.

This clonotype was recorded a few times. The chain is built from TRBV9 and TRBJ1-2, with D maybe TRBD1 (5 bases). Germline CDR1 is SGDLS and CDR2 is YYNGEE. The CDR3 has 12 residues. The V gene lost 4 bases and the J gene lost 6 bases, with 10 bases spanning the gap. The CDR3 DNA follows: TGTGCCAGCAGCTCCACGGGACATGGCTACACCTTC. Its translation: CASSSTGHGYTF.

This clonotype was observed a handful of times. The J gene is TRBJ1-5, the V gene TRBV20-1; D remains ambiguous. CDR1 DFQATT and CDR2 SNEGSKA come from the germline V gene (reference sequence). Trimming stripped 0 bases from V and 11 bases from J, with 14 bases between. This CDR3 spans 13 amino acids. The CDR3 loop is CSARDGQAVSQHF. The CDR3 bases are TGCAGTGCTAGAGATGGGCAGGCGGTTTCCCAGCATTTT.

This clonotype was found a few times. The chain has TRBV7-2 and TRBJ2-5, with D perhaps TRBD2 (5 bases). Trimming removed 5 bases from V and 5 bases from J, with 18 bases in between. Germline loops: CDR1 SGHTA, CDR2 FQGNSA. The CDR3 has 15 amino acids. This CDR3 reads CASSRTQPRGETQYF. CDR3 DNA: TGTGCCAGCAGCCGGACGCAGCCTAGAGGGGAGACCCAGTACTTC.

This chain links TRBV5-6 with TRBJ2-5; tentatively, D is TRBD1 (6 bases). The CDR3 runs 13 residues. CDR1 and CDR2 (germline): SGHDT, YYEEEE. Trimming took 4 bases from V and 4 from J, leaving 11 bases between them. CDR3: CASSPGTLETQYF. CDR3 sequence (DNA): TGTGCCAGCAGCCCCGGGACATTAGAGACCCAGTACTTC.

This clonotype was observed a handful of times. The gene calls are TRBV10-2 and TRBJ2-2; D not certain. The CDR3 sequence is 13 residues long. In germline, CDR1 is WSHSY, CDR2 SAAADI. V lost 7 bases and J lost 3, with 9 bases in between. For the CDR3, the DNA is TGCGCCAGCAAGGGCGGTTACACCGGGGAGCTGTTTTTT. As protein: CASKGGYTGELFF.

The chain carries TRBV5-1 and TRBJ2-1; TRBD1 agrees at 8 bases. The CDR3 runs 14 residues. Germline V gene data show CDR1 as SGHRS and CDR2 as YFSETQ. Trimming at V came to 4 bases and at J to 8 bases, leaving 8 bases not matched to a gene. CDR3 bases: TGCGCCAGCAGCCCCTCCCCGGGACAGGATGAGCAGTTCTTC. Translating it yields CASSPSPGQDEQFF.

By sample share, this clonotype is medium-sized. The chain recombines TRBV5-1 with TRBJ2-3; possibly TRBD2 for D (5 bases). Trimming stripped 2 bases from V and 3 bases from J, with 7 bases between. CDR1 and CDR2 (germline): SGHRS, YFSETQ. There are 13 residues in the CDR3. The CDR3 loop reads CASSLEGTDTQYF. As DNA, the CDR3 is TGCGCCAGCAGCTTAGAGGGTACAGATACGCAGTATTTT.

A few counts support this clonotype. The rearrangement joins TRBV7-2 to TRBJ1-1; D possibly corresponds to TRBD1 (6 bases). V lost 7 bases, J lost 0 bases, and 9 bases lay in between. Germline V gene lookup returns CDR1 SGHTA and CDR2 FQGNSA. This CDR3 contains 13 residues. The CDR3 spells CASMAGVNTEAFF. CDR3 coding DNA: TGTGCCAGCATGGCAGGGGTGAACACTGAAGCTTTCTTT.

The chain is built from TRBV29-1 and TRBJ2-3, with D uncertain. CDR1 SQVTM and CDR2 ANQGSEA come from the germline V gene. This CDR3 is 12 amino acids long. Deletions cut 4 bases from V and 2 bases from J, with 7 bases between. The CDR3 bases are TGCAGCGTTGGATTACTCACAGATACGCAGTATTTT. Its translation is CSVGLLTDTQYF.

The rearrangement uses TRBV7-2 and TRBJ1-3; D not certain. This CDR3 spans 15 amino acids. Germline CDR1 reads SGHTA; CDR2 reads FQGNSA. The V gene lost 1 base and the J gene lost 2 bases, with 9 bases spanning the gap. Here the CDR3 reads CASSLGPLPGNTIYF. CDR3 sequence (DNA): TGTGCCAGCAGCTTAGGGCCCCTGCCTGGAAACACCATATATTTT.

The chain combines TRBV6-2 or TRBV6-3 with TRBJ2-7; D unresolved. The V and J ends lost 4 bases and 6 bases respectively, with 4 bases between them. The CDR3 is 10 residues long. Germline V gene data show CDR1 as MNHEY and CDR2 as SVGEGT. CDR3 sequence: CASSSSEQYF. CDR3 bases: TGTGCCAGCAGTTCAAGCGAGCAGTACTTC.

The sample holds a few counts of this clonotype. The genes are TRBV20-1 and TRBJ1-2, with 9 bases fitting TRBD1. CDR1 and CDR2 (germline): DFQATT, SNEGSKA (reference sequence). The CDR3 length is 16 residues. V was pared by 1 base and J by 0 bases, with 6 bases of the junction left unmatched. Here the CDR3 reads CSARGTGADSNYGYTF. CDR3 nucleotide sequence: TGCAGTGCTAGAGGGACAGGGGCTGATTCTAACTATGGCTACACCTTC.

This sequence joins TRBV9 and TRBJ2-1; D gene ambiguous. Trimming pared 2 bases from V and 4 bases from J, leaving 13 bases between. The CDR3 has 15 amino acids. Germline V lookup: CDR1 SGDLS, CDR2 YYNGEE. CDR3 sequence reads: CASSVDIAGYNEQFF. Here the CDR3 DNA reads TGTGCCAGCAGCGTCGACATCGCCGGTTACAATGAGCAGTTCTTC.

This clonotype was seen ten or more times. This rearrangement joins TRBV6-6 to TRBJ1-1, with D uncertain. Between the trimmed V and J ends, which lost 8 bases and 4 bases, there was a span of 11 bases. Per germline, CDR1 MNHNY and CDR2 SVGAGI (reference sequence). CDR3 length equals 12 residues. CDR3 residues: CASAPQGTEAFF. CDR3 DNA sequence: TGTGCCAGCGCCCCCCAAGGCACTGAAGCTTTCTTT.

This clonotype has at least ten counts. The chain recombines TRBV7-2 with TRBJ2-3; D is perhaps TRBD2 (5 bases). V lost 1 base to trimming and J lost 4 bases, with 12 bases between them. Germline CDR1 reads SGHTA; CDR2 reads FQGNSA. The CDR3 totals 15 residues. CDR3 amino acids: CASSLGHRGADTQYF. Here the CDR3 DNA reads TGTGCCAGCAGCTTAGGCCATCGGGGTGCAGATACGCAGTATTTT.